This T cell receptor beta chain was found in a study of tumor and adjacent non-tumor tissue in lung cancer. In the study overall: The cohort had around twelve adenocarcinoma, 2 squamous cell and 1 small cell patients.

Three rounds of nested PCR, following a modified ARM-PCR protocol, produced the TCRbeta library. In TCRdb, the multiplex PCR reads were re-called with MiXCR into one record per CDR3 protein. Of approximately 120,000 distinct CDR3 sequences in the sample, about 64% are singletons; the top ten hold about 20%. This sample's RNA came from whole unsorted tissue. Distant lung tissue was collected more than 3 cm away from the tumor edge. Chemotherapy-naive patients with new lung cancer underwent thoracic surgery in China, August–November 2014. At least ten counts were recorded for this clonotype. Its antigen is not identified. General study points: TCR diversity was significantly greater in tumor than normal lung tissue.

This CDR3 is 14 amino acids long. V shed 1 base and J shed 2 bases, with 8 bases lying between them. This TCR came from a man aged 55 to 70 with non-small cell lung cancer. The J gene is TRBJ1-2, the V gene TRBV12-3 or TRBV12-4; D unresolved. The specimen was distant non-tumor lung tissue. CDR3 protein: CASSLGGLNYGYTF. CDR3 nucleotides: TGTGCCAGCAGTTTAGGGGGATTGAACTATGGCTACACCTTC.